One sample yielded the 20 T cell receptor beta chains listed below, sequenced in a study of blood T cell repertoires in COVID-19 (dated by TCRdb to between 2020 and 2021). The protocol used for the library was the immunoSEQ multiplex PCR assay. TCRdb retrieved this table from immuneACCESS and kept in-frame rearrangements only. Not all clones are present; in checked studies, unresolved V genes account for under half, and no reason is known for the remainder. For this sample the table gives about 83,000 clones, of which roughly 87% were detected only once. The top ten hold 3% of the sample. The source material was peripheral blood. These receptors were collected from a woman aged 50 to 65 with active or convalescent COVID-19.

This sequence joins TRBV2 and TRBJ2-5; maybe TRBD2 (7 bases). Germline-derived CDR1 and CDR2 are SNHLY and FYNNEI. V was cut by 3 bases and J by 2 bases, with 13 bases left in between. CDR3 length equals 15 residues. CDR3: CASSDLRGAQETQYF. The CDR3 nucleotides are TGTGCCAGCAGTGATCTTCGGGGGGCACAAGAGACCCAGTACTTC.

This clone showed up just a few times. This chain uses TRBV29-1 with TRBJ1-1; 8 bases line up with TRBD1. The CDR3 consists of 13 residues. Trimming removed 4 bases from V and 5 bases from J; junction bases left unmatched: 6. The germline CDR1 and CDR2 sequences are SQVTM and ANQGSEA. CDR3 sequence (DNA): TGCAGCGTTGCCTGGACAGGGAGAACTGAAGCTTTCTTT. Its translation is CSVAWTGRTEAFF.

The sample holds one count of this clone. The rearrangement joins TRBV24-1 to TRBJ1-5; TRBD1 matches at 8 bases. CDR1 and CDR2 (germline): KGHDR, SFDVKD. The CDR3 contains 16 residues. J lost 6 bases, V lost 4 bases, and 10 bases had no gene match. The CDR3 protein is CATSDPGGQGRQPQHF. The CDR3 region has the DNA TGTGCCACCAGTGACCCAGGGGGCCAGGGTCGTCAGCCCCAGCATTTT.

CDR3 sequence (DNA): TGTGCCAGCAGCTTAAGTCAGGGGGTAAATGAAGCTTTCTTT. Its protein product is CASSLSQGVNEAFF. The rearrangement joins TRBV7-9 to TRBJ1-1; the match to TRBD1 covers 7 bases. This CDR3 is built from 14 residues. V lost 2 bases, J lost 7 bases, and 7 bases stayed unmatched. CDR1 is SEHNR and CDR2 is FQNEAQ in the germline V gene (reference sequence). Variable domain in full (rest from reference TRBV7-9 and TRBJ1-1): DTGVSQNPRHKITKRGQNVTFRCDPISEHNRLYWYRQTLGQGPEFLTYFQNEAQLEKSRLLSDRFSAERPKGSFSTLEIQRTEQGDSAMYLCASSLSQGVNEAFFGQGTRLTVV.

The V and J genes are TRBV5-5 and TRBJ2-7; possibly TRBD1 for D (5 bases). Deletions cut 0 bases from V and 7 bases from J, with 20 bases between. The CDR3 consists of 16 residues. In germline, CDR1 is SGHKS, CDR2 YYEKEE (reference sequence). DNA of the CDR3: TGTGCCAGCAGCTTGGTTATCAGGCCGCTAAGGGGTGAGCAGTACTTC. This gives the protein CASSLVIRPLRGEQYF.

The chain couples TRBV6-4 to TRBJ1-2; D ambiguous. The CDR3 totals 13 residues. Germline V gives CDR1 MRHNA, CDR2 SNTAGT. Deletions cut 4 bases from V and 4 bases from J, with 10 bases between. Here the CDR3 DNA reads TGTGCCAGCAGTGGGGGAGACGGCTATGGCTACACCTTC. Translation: CASSGGDGYGYTF.

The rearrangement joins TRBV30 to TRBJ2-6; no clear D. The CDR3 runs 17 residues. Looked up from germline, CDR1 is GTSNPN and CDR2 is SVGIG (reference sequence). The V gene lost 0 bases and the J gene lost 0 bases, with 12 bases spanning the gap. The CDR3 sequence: CAWSVSWAPSGANVLTF. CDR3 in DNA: TGTGCCTGGAGTGTTAGTTGGGCCCCCTCTGGGGCCAACGTCCTGACTTTC.

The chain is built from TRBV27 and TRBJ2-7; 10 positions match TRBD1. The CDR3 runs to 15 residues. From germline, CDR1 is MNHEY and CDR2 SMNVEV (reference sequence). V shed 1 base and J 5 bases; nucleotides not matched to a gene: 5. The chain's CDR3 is CASSLWGQGTDEQYF. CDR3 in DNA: TGTGCCAGCAGTTTATGGGGACAGGGGACGGACGAGCAGTACTTC.

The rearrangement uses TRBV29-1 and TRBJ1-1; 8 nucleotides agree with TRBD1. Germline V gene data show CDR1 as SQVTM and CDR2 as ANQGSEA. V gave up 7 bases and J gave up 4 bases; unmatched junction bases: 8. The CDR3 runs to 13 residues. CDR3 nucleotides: TGCAGCGCCCGGACAGGGACGACCACTGAAGCTTTCTTT. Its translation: CSARTGTTTEAFF.

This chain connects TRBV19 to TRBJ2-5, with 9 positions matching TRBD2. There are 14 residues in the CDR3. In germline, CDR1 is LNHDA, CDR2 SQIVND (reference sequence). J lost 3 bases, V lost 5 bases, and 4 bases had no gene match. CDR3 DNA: TGTGCCAGTAGTGCTAGCGGGGCAAAAGAGACCCAGTACTTC. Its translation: CASSASGAKETQYF.

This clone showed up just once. The CDR3 coding sequence is TGTGCCTGGAGTGTACAAGACCTGACTTTC. It is translated as CAWSVQDLTF. This sequence joins TRBV30 and TRBJ2-6, with D hard to call. Trimming left V 0 bases short and J 15 bases short, with 6 bases between. There are 10 residues in the CDR3. Looked up from germline, CDR1 is GTSNPN and CDR2 is SVGIG (reference sequence). Combining the CDR3 with reference TRBV30 and TRBJ2-6 gives the whole variable domain SQTIHQWPATLVQPVGSPLSLECTVEGTSNPNLYWYRQAAGRGLQLLFYSVGIGQISSEVPQNLSASRPQDRQFILSSKKLLLSDSGFYLCAWSVQDLTFGAGSRLTVL.

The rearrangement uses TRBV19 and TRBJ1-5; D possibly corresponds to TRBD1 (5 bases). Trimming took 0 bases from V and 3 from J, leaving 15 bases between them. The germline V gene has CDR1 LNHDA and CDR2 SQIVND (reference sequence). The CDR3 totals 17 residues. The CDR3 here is CASSIEEGRPTNQPQHF. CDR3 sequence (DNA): TGTGCCAGTAGTATAGAGGAGGGGAGACCGACCAATCAGCCCCAGCATTTT.

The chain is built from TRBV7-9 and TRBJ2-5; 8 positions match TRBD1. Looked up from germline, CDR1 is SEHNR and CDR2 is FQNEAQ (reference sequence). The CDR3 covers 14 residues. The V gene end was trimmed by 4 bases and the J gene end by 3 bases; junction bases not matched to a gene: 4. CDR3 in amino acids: CASSWATGEETQYF. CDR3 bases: TGTGCCAGCAGCTGGGCGACAGGGGAAGAGACCCAGTACTTC.

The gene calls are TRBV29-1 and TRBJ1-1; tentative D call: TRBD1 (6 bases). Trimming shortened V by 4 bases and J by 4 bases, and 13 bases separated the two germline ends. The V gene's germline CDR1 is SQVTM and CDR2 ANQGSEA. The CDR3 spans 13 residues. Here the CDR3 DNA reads TGCAGCGTTGTAATGTCCAGGGGCACTGAAGCTTTCTTT. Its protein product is CSVVMSRGTEAFF. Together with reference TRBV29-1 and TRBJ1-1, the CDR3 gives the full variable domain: SAVISQKPSRDICQRGTSLTIQCQVDSQVTMMFWYRQQPGQSLTLIATANQGSEATYESGFVIDKFPISRPNLTFSTLTVSNMSPEDSSIYLCSVVMSRGTEAFFGQGTRLTVV.

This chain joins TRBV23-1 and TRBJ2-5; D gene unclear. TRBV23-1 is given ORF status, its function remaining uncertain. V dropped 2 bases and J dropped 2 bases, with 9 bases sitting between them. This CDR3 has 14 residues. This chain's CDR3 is CASSQPRLQETQYF. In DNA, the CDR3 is TGCGCCAGCAGTCAACCCAGGCTTCAAGAGACCCAGTACTTC.

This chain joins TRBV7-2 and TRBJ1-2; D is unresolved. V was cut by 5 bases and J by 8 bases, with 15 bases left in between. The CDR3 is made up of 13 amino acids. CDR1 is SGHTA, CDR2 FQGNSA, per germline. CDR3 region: CASSIDRRLGYTF. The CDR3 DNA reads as TGTGCCAGCAGCATTGATCGGAGGTTAGGCTACACCTTC.

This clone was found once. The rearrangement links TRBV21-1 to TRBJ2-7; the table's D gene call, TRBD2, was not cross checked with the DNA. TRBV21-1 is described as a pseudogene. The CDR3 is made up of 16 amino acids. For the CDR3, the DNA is TGTGCCAGCAGCACCGGCCGGGGGGCCAGCTCCTACGAGCAGTACTTC. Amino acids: CASSTGRGASSYEQYF.

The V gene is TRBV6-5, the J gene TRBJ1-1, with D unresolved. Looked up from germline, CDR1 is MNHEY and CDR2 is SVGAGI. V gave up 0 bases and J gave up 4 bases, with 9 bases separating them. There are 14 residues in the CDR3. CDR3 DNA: TGTGCCAGCAGTTACTCGATCGGTCGCACTGAAGCTTTCTTT. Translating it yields CASSYSIGRTEAFF.

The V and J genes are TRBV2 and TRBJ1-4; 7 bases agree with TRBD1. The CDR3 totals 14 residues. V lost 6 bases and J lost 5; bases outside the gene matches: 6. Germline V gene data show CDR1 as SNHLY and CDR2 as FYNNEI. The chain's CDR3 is CASSRQGPNEKLFF. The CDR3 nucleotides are TGTGCCAGCAGCCGACAGGGCCCCAATGAAAAACTGTTTTTT. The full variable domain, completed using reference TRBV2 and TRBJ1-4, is EPEVTQTPSHQVTQMGQEVILRCVPISNHLYFYWYRQILGQKVEFLVSFYNNEISEKSEIFDDQFSVERPDGSNFTLKIRSTKLEDSAMYFCASSRQGPNEKLFFGSGTQLSVL.

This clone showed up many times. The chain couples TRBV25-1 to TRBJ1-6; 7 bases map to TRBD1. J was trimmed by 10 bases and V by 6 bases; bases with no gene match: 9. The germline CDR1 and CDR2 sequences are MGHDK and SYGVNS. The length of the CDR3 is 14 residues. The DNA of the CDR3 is TGTGCCAGCAGCACGCAGGGGGTCGGGTCACCCCTCCACTTT. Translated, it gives CASSTQGVGSPLHF.